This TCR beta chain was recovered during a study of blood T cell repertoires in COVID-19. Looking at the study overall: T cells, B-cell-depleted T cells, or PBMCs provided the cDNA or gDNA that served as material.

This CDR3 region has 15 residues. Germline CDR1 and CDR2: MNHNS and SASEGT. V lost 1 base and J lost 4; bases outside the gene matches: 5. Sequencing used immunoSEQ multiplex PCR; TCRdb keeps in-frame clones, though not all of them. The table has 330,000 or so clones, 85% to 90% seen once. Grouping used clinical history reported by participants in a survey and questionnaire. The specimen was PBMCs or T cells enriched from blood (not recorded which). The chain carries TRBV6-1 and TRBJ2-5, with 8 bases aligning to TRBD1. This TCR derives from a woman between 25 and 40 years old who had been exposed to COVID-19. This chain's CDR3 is CASSEGGGTGETQYF. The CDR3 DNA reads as TGTGCCAGCAGTGAAGGAGGAGGGACAGGAGAGACCCAGTACTTC.